The TCR beta chain described here comes from a study of regulatory T cells in long-lasting Graves disease. This sample's time point: newly diagnosed GD, antithyroid drugs for less than 3 months. Following extraction of RNA from PBMCs, that RNA was used to make the TCR library. V lost 7 bases, J lost 0 bases, and 11 bases lay in between. Germline CDR1 and CDR2: LNHDA and SQIVND (reference sequence). This CDR3 region has 14 residues. Sequencing libraries for TCR beta were prepared with iRepertoire HTBI primers and Arm-PCR of CDR3 regions. TCRdb used MiXCR to reprocess the multiplex PCR reads, holding one entry per CDR3 protein. The sample carries 500,000 to 700,000 distinct CDR3 sequences, about 16% recorded once. These data were also reused for a study on T cells in Graves' hyperthyroidism and ophthalmopathy.

This material consisted of peripheral blood mononuclear cells (PBMCs), taken at new diagnosis, from a patient treated with antithyroid drugs. The rearrangement links TRBV19 to TRBJ2-3; tentatively, D is TRBD2 (5 bases). The receptor comes from a woman between 25 and 40 years old with Graves disease. CDR3 DNA: TGTGCCAGTAATTTCGGACTTAGCACAGATACGCAGTATTTT. Translated: CASNFGLSTDTQYF.